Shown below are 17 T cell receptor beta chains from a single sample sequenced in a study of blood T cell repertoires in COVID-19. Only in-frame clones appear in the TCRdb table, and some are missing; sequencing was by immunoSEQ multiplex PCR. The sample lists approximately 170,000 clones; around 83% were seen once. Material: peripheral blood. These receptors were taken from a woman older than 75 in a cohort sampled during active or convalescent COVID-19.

The CDR3 DNA reads as TGTGCCACCAGGGAGCCCCGGCGGGGTCGGCAGTTCTTC. This translates into CATREPRRGRQFF. The chain recombines TRBV24-1 with TRBJ2-1; weak D call: TRBD2 (6 bases). CDR3 length: 13 amino acids. Trimming removed 7 bases at V and 12 bases at J, with 18 bases between. Per the germline V gene, CDR1 is KGHDR and CDR2 is SFDVKD.

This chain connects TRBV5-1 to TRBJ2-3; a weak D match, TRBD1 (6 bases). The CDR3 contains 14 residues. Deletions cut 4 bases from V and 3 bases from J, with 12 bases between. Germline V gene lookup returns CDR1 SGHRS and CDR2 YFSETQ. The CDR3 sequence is CASSLRGSTDTQYF. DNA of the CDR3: TGCGCCAGCAGCCTCAGGGGAAGTACAGATACGCAGTATTTT.

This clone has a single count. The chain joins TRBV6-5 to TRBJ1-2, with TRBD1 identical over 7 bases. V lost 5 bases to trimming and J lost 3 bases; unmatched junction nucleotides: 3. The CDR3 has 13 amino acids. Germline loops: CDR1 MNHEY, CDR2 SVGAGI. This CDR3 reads CASSQTGYYGYTF. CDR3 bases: TGTGCCAGCAGTCAGACAGGGTACTATGGCTACACCTTC.

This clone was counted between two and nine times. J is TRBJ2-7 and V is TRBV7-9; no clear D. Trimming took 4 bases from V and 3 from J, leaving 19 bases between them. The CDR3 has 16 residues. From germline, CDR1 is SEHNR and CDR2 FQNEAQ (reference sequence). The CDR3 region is CASSSTHSNSLYEQYV. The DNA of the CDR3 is TGTGCCAGCAGCTCTACTCACTCTAATTCTCTCTACGAGCAGTACGTC.

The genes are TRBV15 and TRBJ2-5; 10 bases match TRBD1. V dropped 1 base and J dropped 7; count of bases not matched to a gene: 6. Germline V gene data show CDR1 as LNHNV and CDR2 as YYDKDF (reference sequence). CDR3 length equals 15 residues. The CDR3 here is CATSRGDRGVRTQYF. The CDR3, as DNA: TGTGCCACCAGCAGAGGGGACAGGGGAGTGCGGACCCAGTACTTC.

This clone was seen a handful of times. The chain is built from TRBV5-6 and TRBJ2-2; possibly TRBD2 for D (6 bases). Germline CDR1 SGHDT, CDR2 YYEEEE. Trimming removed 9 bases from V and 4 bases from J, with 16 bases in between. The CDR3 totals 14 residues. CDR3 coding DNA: TGTGCCACCTGGAGGGGCCACTCCACCGGGGAGCTGTTTTTT. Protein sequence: CATWRGHSTGELFF. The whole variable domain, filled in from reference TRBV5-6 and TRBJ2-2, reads DAGVTQSPTHLIKTRGQQVTLRCSPKSGHDTVSWYQQALGQGPQFIFQYYEEEERQRGNFPDRFSGHQFPNYSSELNVNALLLGDSALYLCATWRGHSTGELFFGEGSRLTVL.

The CDR3: CAWSLVVTGTDTQYF. The CDR3 bases are TGTGCCTGGAGCTTGGTCGTGACAGGCACAGATACGCAGTATTTT. V gene TRBV30 combines with J gene TRBJ2-3, with D perhaps matching TRBD1 (5 bases). Germline CDR1 is GTSNPN and CDR2 is SVGIG (reference sequence). Trimming shortened V by 3 bases and J by 1 base, and 14 bases separated the two germline ends. The CDR3 loop spans 15 amino acids. The full variable domain, with the rest looked up from reference TRBV30 and TRBJ2-3, is SQTIHQWPATLVQPVGSPLSLECTVEGTSNPNLYWYRQAAGRGLQLLFYSVGIGQISSEVPQNLSASRPQDRQFILSSKKLLLSDSGFYLCAWSLVVTGTDTQYFGPGTRLTVL.

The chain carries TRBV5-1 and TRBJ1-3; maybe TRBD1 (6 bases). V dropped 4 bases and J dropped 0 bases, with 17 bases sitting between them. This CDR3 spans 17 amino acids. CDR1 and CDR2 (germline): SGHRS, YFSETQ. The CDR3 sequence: CASSLGWTDSSGNTIYF. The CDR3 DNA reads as TGCGCCAGCAGCCTAGGTTGGACGGACAGCTCTGGAAACACCATATATTTT.

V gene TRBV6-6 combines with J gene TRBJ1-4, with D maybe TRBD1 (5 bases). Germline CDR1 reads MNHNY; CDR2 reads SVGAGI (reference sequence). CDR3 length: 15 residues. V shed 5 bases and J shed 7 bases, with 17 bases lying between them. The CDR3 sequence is CASSPSGYSREKLFF. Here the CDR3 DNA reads TGTGCCAGCAGTCCCTCAGGGTACAGCCGTGAAAAACTGTTTTTT.

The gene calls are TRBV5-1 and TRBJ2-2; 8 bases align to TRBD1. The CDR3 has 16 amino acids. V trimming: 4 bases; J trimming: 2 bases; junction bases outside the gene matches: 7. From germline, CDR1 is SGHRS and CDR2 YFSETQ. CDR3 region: CASSPGQGRNTGELFF. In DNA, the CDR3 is TGCGCCAGCAGCCCTGGACAGGGTCGTAACACCGGGGAGCTGTTTTTT. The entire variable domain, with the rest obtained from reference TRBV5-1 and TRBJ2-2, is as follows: KAGVTQTPRYLIKTRGQQVTLSCSPISGHRSVSWYQQTPGQGLQFLFEYFSETQRNKGNFPGRFSGRQFSNSRSEMNVSTLELGDSALYLCASSPGQGRNTGELFFGEGSRLTVL.

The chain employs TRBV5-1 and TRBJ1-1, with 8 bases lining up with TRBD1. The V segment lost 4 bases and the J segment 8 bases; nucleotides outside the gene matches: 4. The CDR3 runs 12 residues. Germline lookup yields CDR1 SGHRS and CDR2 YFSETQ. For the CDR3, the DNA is TGCGCCAGCAGCCAGGACAGGGCAGAAGCTTTCTTT. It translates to CASSQDRAEAFF.

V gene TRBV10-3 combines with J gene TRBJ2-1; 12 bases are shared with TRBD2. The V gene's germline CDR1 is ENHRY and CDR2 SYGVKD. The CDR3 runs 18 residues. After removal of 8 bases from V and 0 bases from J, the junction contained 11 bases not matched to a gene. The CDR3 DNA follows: TGTGCCATCGCTGGACTAGCGGGGCGCGAACTCTCCTACAATGAGCAGTTCTTC. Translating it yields CAIAGLAGRELSYNEQFF.

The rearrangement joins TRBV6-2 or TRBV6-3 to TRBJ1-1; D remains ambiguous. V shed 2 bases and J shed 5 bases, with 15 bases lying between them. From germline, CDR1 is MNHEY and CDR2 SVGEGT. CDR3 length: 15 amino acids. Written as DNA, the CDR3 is TGTGCCAGCAGTTACGCCCCCGAGGGTTTAACTGAAGCTTTCTTT. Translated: CASSYAPEGLTEAFF.

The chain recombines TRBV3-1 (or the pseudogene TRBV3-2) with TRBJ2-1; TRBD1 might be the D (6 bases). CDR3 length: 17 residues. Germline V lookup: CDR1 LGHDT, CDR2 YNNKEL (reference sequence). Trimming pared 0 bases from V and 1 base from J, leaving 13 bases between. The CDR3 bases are TGTGCCAGCAGCCAAGACGTTACAGGGTGGTCCTACAATGAGCAGTTCTTC. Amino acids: CASSQDVTGWSYNEQFF.

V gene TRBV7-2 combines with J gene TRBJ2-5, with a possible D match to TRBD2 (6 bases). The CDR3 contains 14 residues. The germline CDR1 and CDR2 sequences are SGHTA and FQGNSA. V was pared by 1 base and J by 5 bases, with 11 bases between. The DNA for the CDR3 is TGTGCCAGCAGCTTAGTAGGTGGGAGGGAGACCCAGTACTTC. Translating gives CASSLVGGRETQYF.

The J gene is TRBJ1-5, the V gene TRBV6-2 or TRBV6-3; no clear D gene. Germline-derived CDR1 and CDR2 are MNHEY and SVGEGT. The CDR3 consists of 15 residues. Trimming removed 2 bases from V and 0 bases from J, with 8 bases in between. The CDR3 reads CASSYEVNSNQPQHF. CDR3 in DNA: TGTGCCAGCAGTTACGAGGTCAATAGCAATCAGCCCCAGCATTTT.

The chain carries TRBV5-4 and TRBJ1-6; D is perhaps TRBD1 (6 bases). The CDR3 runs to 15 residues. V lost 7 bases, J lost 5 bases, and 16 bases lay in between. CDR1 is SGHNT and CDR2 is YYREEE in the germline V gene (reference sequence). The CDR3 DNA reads TGTGCCAGCCGGACTGCGGGGGCGCATAATTCACCCCTCCACTTT. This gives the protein CASRTAGAHNSPLHF.